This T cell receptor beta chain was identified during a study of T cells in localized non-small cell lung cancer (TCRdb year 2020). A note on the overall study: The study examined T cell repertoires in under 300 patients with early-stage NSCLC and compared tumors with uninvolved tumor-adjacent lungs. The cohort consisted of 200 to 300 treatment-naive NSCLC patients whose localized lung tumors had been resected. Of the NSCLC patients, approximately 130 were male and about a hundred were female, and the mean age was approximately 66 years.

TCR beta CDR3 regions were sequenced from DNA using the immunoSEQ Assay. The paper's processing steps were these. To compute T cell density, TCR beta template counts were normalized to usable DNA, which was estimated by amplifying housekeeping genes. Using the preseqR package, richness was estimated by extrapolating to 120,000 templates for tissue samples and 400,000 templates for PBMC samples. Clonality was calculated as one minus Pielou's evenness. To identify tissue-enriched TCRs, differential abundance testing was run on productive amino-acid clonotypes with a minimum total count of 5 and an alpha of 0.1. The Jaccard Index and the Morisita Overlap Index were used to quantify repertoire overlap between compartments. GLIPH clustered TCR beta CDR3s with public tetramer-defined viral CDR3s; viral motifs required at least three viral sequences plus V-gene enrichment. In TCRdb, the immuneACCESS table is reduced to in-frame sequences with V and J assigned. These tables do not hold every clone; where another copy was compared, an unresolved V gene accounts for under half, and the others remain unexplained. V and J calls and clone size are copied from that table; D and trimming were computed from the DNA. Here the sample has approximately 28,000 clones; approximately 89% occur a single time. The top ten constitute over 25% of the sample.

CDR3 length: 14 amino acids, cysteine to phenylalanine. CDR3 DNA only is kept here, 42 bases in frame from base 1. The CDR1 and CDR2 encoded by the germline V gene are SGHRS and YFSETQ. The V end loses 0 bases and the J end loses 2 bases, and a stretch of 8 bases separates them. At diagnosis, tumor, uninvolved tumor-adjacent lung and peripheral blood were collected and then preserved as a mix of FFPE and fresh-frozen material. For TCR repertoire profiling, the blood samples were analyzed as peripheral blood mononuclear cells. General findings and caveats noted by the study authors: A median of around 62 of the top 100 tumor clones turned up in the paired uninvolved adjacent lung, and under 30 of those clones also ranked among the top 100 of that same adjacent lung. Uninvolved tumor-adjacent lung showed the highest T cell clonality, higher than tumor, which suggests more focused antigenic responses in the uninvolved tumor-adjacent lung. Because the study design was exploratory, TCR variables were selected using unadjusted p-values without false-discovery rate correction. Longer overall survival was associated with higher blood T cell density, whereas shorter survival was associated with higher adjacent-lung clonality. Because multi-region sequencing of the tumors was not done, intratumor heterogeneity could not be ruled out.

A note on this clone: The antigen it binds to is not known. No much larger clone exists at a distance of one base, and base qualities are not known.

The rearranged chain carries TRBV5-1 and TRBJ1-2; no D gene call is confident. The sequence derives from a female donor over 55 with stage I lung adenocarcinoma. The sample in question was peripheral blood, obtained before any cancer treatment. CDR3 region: CASSLAANNYGYTF. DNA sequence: TGCGCCAGCAGCTTGGCGGCGAACAACTATGGCTACACCTTC.